Detailed here is one TCR beta chain. The CDR3 runs 15 residues. The V gene lost 5 bases and the J gene lost 9 bases, with 20 bases spanning the gap. Germline lookup yields CDR1 LNHNV and CDR2 YYDKDF (reference sequence). This sample stems from a study of blood T cell repertoires in COVID-19. This table comes from immunoSEQ multiplex PCR, and its TCRdb copy is limited to in-frame clones, with some not included. The sample yields fewer than 500,000 clones, roughly nine tenths seen once. The chain joins TRBV15 to TRBJ2-1, with D possibly TRBD2 on 5 matching bases. The source is a woman aged 18-29 years with acute COVID-19. Sequenced sample: PBMCs or T cells enriched from blood (not recorded which). The CDR3 DNA follows: TGTGCCACCAGCTCCTGGGCGGGTATGGACGGTGAGCAGTTCTTC. It yields the protein CATSSWAGMDGEQFF.